The 21 T cell receptor beta chains given below trace back to one sample, sequenced in a study of cytomegalovirus exposure and HLA in healthy donors (dated by TCRdb to between 2016 and 2019). The protocol used for the library was the immunoSEQ multiplex PCR assay. A mixture of 60 forward primers for TCR Vbeta segments and 13 reverse primers for TCR Jbeta segments was used in the multiplex PCR. TCRdb took this table from immuneACCESS and kept in-frame rearrangements with V and J called. Such tables lack part of the clones; where checked against another copy, unresolved V genes explain under half of the gap, and the rest is unexplained. This sample holds about 140,000 clones; around three quarters were observed only once. The ten largest make up 6.8% of the sample. Sequencing was performed on PBMCs. The receptors shown here come from a middle-aged man in good health and CMV-seropositive.

The rearrangement links TRBV5-8 to TRBJ2-3; 7 bases agree with TRBD1. From germline, CDR1 is SGHTS and CDR2 YDEGEE. The CDR3 covers 16 residues. J gave up 0 bases and V 4 bases, and 8 bases lay outside the gene matches. CDR3 residues: CASSIQGRRSTDTQYF. The CDR3 region has the DNA TGTGCCAGCAGCATACAGGGGCGTAGAAGCACAGATACGCAGTATTTT.

This clone has a handful of counts. The genes are TRBV18 and TRBJ2-1, with D maybe TRBD2 (7 bases). The CDR3 contains 17 residues. The germline V and J ends were trimmed by 0 bases and 5 bases, with 17 bases remaining between them. Per germline, CDR1 KGHSH and CDR2 LQKENI. The CDR3 protein is CASSPPSAGAQHNEQFF. For the CDR3, the DNA is TGTGCCAGCTCACCACCATCGGCGGGGGCGCAACACAATGAGCAGTTCTTC.

This sequence joins TRBV9 and TRBJ1-6; 7 nucleotides align to TRBD1. The CDR3 covers 16 residues. J lost 7 bases, V lost 0 bases, and 7 bases had no gene match. Germline lookup yields CDR1 SGDLS and CDR2 YYNGEE. CDR3 nucleotide sequence: TGTGCCAGCAGCGTAGGACTAGACAGGGTCAATTCACCCCTCCACTTT. Its translation is CASSVGLDRVNSPLHF.

The V gene is TRBV4-2, the J gene TRBJ1-1; perhaps TRBD1 as D (6 bases). The CDR3 totals 15 residues. Germline V gene sequence: CDR1 LGHNA, CDR2 YNFKEQ. V was shortened by 2 bases and J by 0 bases, with 10 bases between the two germline ends. This CDR3 is CASSQYGQMNTEAFF. The CDR3 DNA reads TGTGCCAGCAGCCAATACGGACAGATGAACACTGAAGCTTTCTTT.

The rearrangement uses TRBV7-2 and TRBJ2-4; 12 bases agree with TRBD2. Germline CDR1 SGHTA, CDR2 FQGNSA. The CDR3 length is 17 residues. J gave up 6 bases and V 2 bases, and 8 bases lay outside the gene matches. The CDR3 here is CASSLFGVTSGRNIQYF. The CDR3 DNA reads TGTGCCAGCAGCTTATTTGGAGTGACTAGCGGGAGAAACATTCAGTACTTC.

V and J are TRBV18 and TRBJ1-2; the D gene is possibly TRBD1 (6 bases). V was trimmed by 1 base and J by 0 bases, leaving 9 bases between them. The CDR3 is 15 amino acids. Germline V CDR1 and CDR2: KGHSH, LQKENI. CDR3 region: CASSPQDSSNYGYTF. Written as DNA, the CDR3 is TGTGCCAGCTCACCACAGGACAGTTCTAACTATGGCTACACCTTC.

This chain uses TRBV18 with TRBJ2-7; no clear D gene. The V gene lost 6 bases and the J gene lost 2 bases, with 11 bases spanning the gap. This CDR3 is built from 13 residues. The germline V gene encodes CDR1 KGHSH and CDR2 LQKENI. Here the CDR3 reads CASSPQATYEQYF. The CDR3 nucleotides are TGTGCCAGCTCGCCGCAGGCTACCTACGAGCAGTACTTC.

V gene TRBV28 combines with J gene TRBJ1-2; D is possibly TRBD1 (5 bases). Germline assignment: CDR1 MDHEN and CDR2 SYDVKM. This CDR3 is 16 amino acids long. Between the trimmed V and J ends, which lost 6 bases and 3 bases, there was a span of 20 bases. Here the CDR3 reads CASRGGVGSRHYGYTF. CDR3 DNA: TGTGCCAGCAGGGGGGGAGTGGGGAGTCGCCACTATGGCTACACCTTC.

Turning to this clone: Without the conserved terminal phenylalanine or tryptophan, this CDR3 likely stems from a read error. The chain carries TRBV5-1 and TRBJ1-2; D not certain. This CDR3 is built from 17 residues. The V end lost 0 bases, the J end lost 0 bases, and 15 bases lay between the germline ends. CDR1 is SGHRS and CDR2 is YFSETQ in the germline V gene. CDR3 bases: TGCGCCAGCAGCTTGGGAGCGCGGGCAGATGCTAACTATGGCTACACCTCC. Amino acid sequence: CASSLGARADANYGYTS.

This chain connects TRBV15 to TRBJ2-1, with TRBD2 matching over 10 bases. J lost 0 bases, V lost 5 bases, and 1 base had no gene match. The CDR3 runs to 15 residues. The germline CDR1 and CDR2 sequences are LNHNV and YYDKDF (reference sequence). The CDR3 coding sequence is TGTGCCACCAGCCCTAGCGGGGGCTCCTACAATGAGCAGTTCTTC. Amino acid sequence: CATSPSGGSYNEQFF.

This sequence joins TRBV5-4 and TRBJ2-5; 9 bases align to TRBD1. Germline-derived CDR1 and CDR2 are SGHNT and YYREEE (reference sequence). Trimming removed 0 bases from V and 5 bases from J; junction bases left unmatched: 8. The CDR3 runs to 16 residues. The CDR3 loop reads CASSLAVTGGSETQYF. The CDR3 nucleotides read TGTGCCAGCAGCTTGGCCGTAACAGGGGGCTCGGAGACCCAGTACTTC.

This chain links TRBV2 with TRBJ1-5, with 11 bases matching TRBD1. There are 17 residues in the CDR3. J was trimmed by 4 bases and V by 4 bases; bases with no gene match: 9. Looked up from germline, CDR1 is SNHLY and CDR2 is FYNNEI. The CDR3: CASSVPPGTGGNQPQHF. The CDR3 DNA is TGTGCCAGCAGTGTCCCTCCCGGGACAGGGGGAAATCAGCCCCAGCATTTT.

The rearrangement links TRBV6-6 to TRBJ2-3; 7 positions match TRBD1. With V trimmed by 5 bases and J by 1 base, 3 bases remained unmatched. Germline V lookup: CDR1 MNHNY, CDR2 SVGAGI (reference sequence). The CDR3 spans 14 residues. CDR3 protein: CASSHRGRTDTQYF. DNA of the CDR3: TGTGCCAGCAGTCACAGGGGCCGCACAGATACGCAGTATTTT.

CDR3 in amino acids: CASSWNNRVSEAFF. The CDR3 bases are TGTGCCAGCAGCTGGAACAACAGGGTCTCTGAAGCTTTCTTT. The chain has TRBV11-2 and TRBJ1-1; tentatively, D is TRBD1 (6 bases). Between the trimmed V and J ends, which lost 4 bases and 6 bases, there was a span of 15 bases. In germline, CDR1 is SGHAT, CDR2 FQNNGV. This CDR3 comprises 14 residues.

This clone was seen a few times. J is TRBJ2-7 and V is TRBV28; 10 bases map to TRBD1. This CDR3 spans 12 amino acids. The V segment lost 7 bases and the J segment 7 bases; nucleotides outside the gene matches: 4. The germline CDR1 and CDR2 sequences are MDHEN and SYDVKM. CDR3 protein: CASKDRGREQYF. The CDR3 bases are TGTGCCAGCAAGGACAGGGGGAGAGAGCAGTACTTC.

The chain carries TRBV5-5 and TRBJ1-5; a weak D match, TRBD1 (6 bases). The CDR3 loop spans 14 amino acids. CDR1 is SGHKS and CDR2 is YYEKEE in the germline V gene (reference sequence). V was clipped by 4 bases and J by 3 bases, with 11 bases between them. The chain's CDR3 is CASSPGDINQPQHF. CDR3 DNA sequence: TGTGCCAGCAGCCCCGGGGACATCAATCAGCCCCAGCATTTT. Filled out from reference TRBV5-5 and TRBJ1-5, the complete variable domain reads DAGVTQSPTHLIKTRGQQVTLRCSPISGHKSVSWYQQVLGQGPQFIFQYYEKEERGRGNFPDRFSARQFPNYSSELNVNALLLGDSALYLCASSPGDINQPQHFGDGTRLSIL.

In its sample, this clone was seen once. The CDR3 region is CASSLERGQETQYF. The CDR3 DNA sequence: TGTGCCAGCAGCTTGGAACGGGGCCAAGAGACCCAGTACTTC. This sequence joins TRBV5-6 and TRBJ2-5, with D perhaps TRBD2 (5 bases). CDR1 and CDR2 from the germline V gene are SGHDT and YYEEEE. This CDR3 spans 14 amino acids. Trimming cost V 0 bases and J 1 base, with 7 bases left between them.

The V call is TRBV6-5, the J call TRBJ2-6; 11 bases align to TRBD2. CDR1 is MNHEY, CDR2 SVGAGI, per germline. V lost 6 bases to trimming and J lost 2 bases; unmatched junction nucleotides: 0. CDR3 length equals 15 residues. DNA of the CDR3: TGTGCCAGCAGGACTAGCGGGACTGGGGCCAACGTCCTGACTTTC. Amino acids: CASRTSGTGANVLTF.

V is TRBV7-2 and J is TRBJ1-5, with TRBD1 matching 7 bases. Germline trimming cut 3 bases from V and 4 bases from J; bases unmatched to any gene: 6. Germline CDR1 and CDR2: SGHTA and FQGNSA. The CDR3 loop spans 15 amino acids. This CDR3 reads CASSLRTGQNQPQHF. Here the CDR3 DNA reads TGTGCCAGCAGCTTGCGGACAGGCCAGAATCAGCCCCAGCATTTT.

The chain carries TRBV4-2 and TRBJ2-5, with a weak D call TRBD2 (5 bases). This CDR3 spans 12 amino acids. Germline V gene lookup returns CDR1 LGHNA and CDR2 YNFKEQ. Trimming cost V 2 bases and J 7 bases, with 8 bases left between them. CDR3: CASSQLGGTQYF. CDR3 DNA sequence: TGTGCCAGCAGCCAACTAGGAGGGACCCAGTACTTC.

The chain links TRBV7-2 to TRBJ2-3; TRBD1 aligns across 8 bases. The germline V gene has CDR1 SGHTA and CDR2 FQGNSA. J was trimmed by 4 bases and V by 8 bases; bases with no gene match: 2. This CDR3 contains 12 residues. The CDR3 DNA reads TGTGCCAGCGAACAGGGGGCAGATACGCAGTATTTT. It is translated as CASEQGADTQYF.